Listed below are T cell receptor beta chains from one sample, sequenced in a study of shared clonotypes between healthy human individuals. TCRdb's table, derived via immunoSEQ multiplex PCR, lists solely in-frame clones and lacks some. Among roughly 2.1 million clones, 85% to 95% were seen once, and the ten largest hold under 2%. Sequenced material: naive CD8+ T cells from PBMCs. Source of these receptors: a man aged 18 to 29 in good health. Some clones in this sample may be carry-over from other donors' samples. The CDR3 runs from the conserved cysteine through the conserved F or W. D genes are given only for firm matches. Clone size is not always given. Where it is, it says once, few, many or a class for expanded clones.

j_gene	abundance	v_gene	d_gene	CDR3nt	CDR3aa
TRBJ2-7	NA	TRBV10-1	NA	TGCGCCAGCAGTAATAGCGACGGGACCTACGAGCAGTACTTC	CASSNSDGTYEQYF
TRBJ1-2	few	TRBV9	NA	TGTGCCAGCAGCGTAGGGACAGATGGCTACACCTTC	CASSVGTDGYTF
TRBJ1-2	NA	TRBV27	NA	TGTGCCAGCAGTCCTCCGTCGGGTGGCTACACCTTC	CASSPPSGGYTF
TRBJ2-1	NA	TRBV4-3	TRBD2	TGCGCCAGCAGCCAGGTCCTAGCGGGAGAGTTCGATGAGCAGTTCTTC	CASSQVLAGEFDEQFF
TRBJ2-7	once	TRBV30	TRBD2	TGTGCCTGGAGTGTACTGGCGGGAGGGCCGTACGAGCAGTACTTC	CAWSVLAGGPYEQYF
TRBJ2-5	NA	TRBV19	TRBD1	TGTGCCGGTAGTTCCGGAGGGACAGGGGGTTTAGAGACCCAGTACTTC	CAGSSGGTGGLETQYF
TRBJ1-1	NA	TRBV6-1	TRBD1	TGTGCCAGCAAGGGGGCAGTACAGGGTGAAGCTTTCTTT	CASKGAVQGEAFF
TRBJ1-4	NA	TRBV27	NA	TGTGCCAGCAGTTTATCGGCCAACAGGGTTTTGGTCTTTCCTAATGAAAAACTGTTTTTT	CASSLSANRVLVFPNEKLFF
TRBJ2-1	NA	TRBV7-6	TRBD2	TGTGCCAGCAGCGTATCCGGGACTAGCGGGAACTACAATGAGCAGTTCTTC	CASSVSGTSGNYNEQFF
TRBJ1-5	NA	TRBV7-9	NA	TGTGCCAGCAGCTTACCCGGGGAAGGCGAACAGCCCCAGCATTTT	CASSLPGEGEQPQHF
TRBJ2-3	NA	TRBV7-3	TRBD1	TGTGCCAGCAGCTTAATAGGACAGGGGAACACAGATACGCAGTATTTT	CASSLIGQGNTDTQYF
TRBJ2-7	NA	TRBV28	NA	TGTGCCAGCAGTTCTACGTGGGCTCCGAACTCCTACGAGCAGTACTTC	CASSSTWAPNSYEQYF
TRBJ2-1	NA	TRBV9	NA	TGTGCCAGCAGCGTAGCTTCAGCGGACCTCTACAATGAGCAGTTCTTC	CASSVASADLYNEQFF
TRBJ1-1	NA	TRBV5-1	TRBD1	TGCGCCAGCAGCTTCTGGACAGGGGGTGTCATGAACACTGAAGCTTTCTTT	CASSFWTGGVMNTEAFF
TRBJ1-1	NA	TRBV7-8	NA	TGTGCCAGCAGCTTAGCGCAGGACCTAACTGAAGCTTTCTTT	CASSLAQDLTEAFF
TRBJ2-3	NA	TRBV7-2	TRBD2	TGTGCCAGCAGCCCAACGCGGGGGGGGAGAGATACGCAGTATTTT	CASSPTRGGRDTQYF
TRBJ2-1	NA	TRBV19	NA	TGTGCCACTACATCTTACATGAACTTTGAGCAGTTCTTC	CATTSYMNFEQFF
TRBJ1-1	NA	TRBV11-3	NA	TGTGCCAGCAGCCCCCGAGGGAGGGGCGAGGACACTGAAGCTTTCTTT	CASSPRGRGEDTEAFF
TRBJ2-1	NA	TRBV27	TRBD1	TGTGCCAGTTTTTTCCGGGACAGGTCCATCAAGGGCCGGGGTGAGCAGTTCTTC	CASFFRDRSIKGRGEQFF
TRBJ2-1	NA	TRBV27	TRBD1	TGTGCCAGCAGTTCGGGACAGGACTCCTACAATGAGCAGTTCTTC	CASSSGQDSYNEQFF
TRBJ2-7	NA	TRBV27	TRBD2	TGTGCCAGCAGTTTAGCGGGAGGGTATTACGAGCAGTACTTC	CASSLAGGYYEQYF
TRBJ1-4	once	TRBV11-2	NA	TGTGCCAGCAGGACCCTGACAACAACTAATGAAAAACTGTTTTTT	CASRTLTTTNEKLFF
TRBJ2-7	NA	TRBV27	TRBD1	TGTGCCAGCATCGACAGGGGAAACTACGAGCAGTACTTC	CASIDRGNYEQYF
TRBJ1-5	NA	TRBV27	NA	TGTGCCAGCAGTTTTGGGGTCAATCAGCCCCAGCATTTT	CASSFGVNQPQHF
TRBJ1-1	NA	TRBV11-2	NA	TGTGCCAGCAGCCCGGACCGGGTGGGCACTGAAGCTTTCTTT	CASSPDRVGTEAFF
TRBJ2-3	NA	TRBV19	TRBD1	TGTGCCAGTAACATAGGGGGCGGTACGCAGTATTTT	CASNIGGGTQYF
TRBJ1-4	NA	TRBV6-5	NA	TGTGCCAGCAGCCCCTCTGGGACCAGGGGTGAAAAACTGTTTTTT	CASSPSGTRGEKLFF
TRBJ1-5	NA	TRBV27	NA	TGTGCCAGCAGTTATTGGGTTGGCCAGCCCCAGCATTTT	CASSYWVGQPQHF
TRBJ1-3	NA	TRBV28	TRBD1	TGTGCCAGCAGTCTTACCCCGGGACAGCAGCCTTACTCTGGAAACACCATATATTTT	CASSLTPGQQPYSGNTIYF
TRBJ2-7	NA	TRBV30	NA	TGTGCCTGGAGTGTAGGGGTCCCGGGTGAGCAGTACTTC	CAWSVGVPGEQYF
TRBJ2-7	NA	TRBV7-3	NA	TGTGCCAGCAGCTTGAAGGGCCCGGCCTACGAGCAGTACTTC	CASSLKGPAYEQYF
TRBJ2-1	NA	TRBV5-1	TRBD2	TGCGCCAGCAGCCGATCCGTGACTAGCGGGTTCAATGAGCAGTTCTTC	CASSRSVTSGFNEQFF
TRBJ2-7	NA	TRBV27	TRBD1	TGTGCCAGCAGTTTCACCGGGACAGGAGTCCTCGAGCAGTACTTC	CASSFTGTGVLEQYF
TRBJ2-2	NA	TRBV27	NA	TGTGCCAGCACCCCGGGTGGGAGCGGCGGGGAGCTGTTTTTT	CASTPGGSGGELFF
TRBJ1-2	NA	TRBV19	NA	TGTGCCACCGCCGCGGGGGCGGGGTGGGGCTACACCTTC	CATAAGAGWGYTF
TRBJ1-2	NA	TRBV5-6	NA	TGTGCCAGCAGCCCAATCGGGGACAACTATGGCTACACCTTC	CASSPIGDNYGYTF
TRBJ1-5	NA	TRBV2	NA	TGTGCCAGCAGGGGGACGGACAATCAGCCCCAGCATTTT	CASRGTDNQPQHF
TRBJ2-7	NA	TRBV11-2	NA	TGTGCCAGCAGCTTAGATCCCGGGTCCAACGAGCAGTACTTC	CASSLDPGSNEQYF
TRBJ2-2	NA	TRBV9	NA	TGTGCCAGCAGCGTAGGGTCTAGCGTCACCGGGGAGCTGTTTTTT	CASSVGSSVTGELFF
TRBJ2-5	NA	TRBV7-8	NA	TGTGCCAGCAGCTTAGGAGCGGTAGGGGACGCGGCACAAGAGACCCAGTACTTC	CASSLGAVGDAAQETQYF
TRBJ1-1	NA	TRBV7-9	NA	TGTGCCAGCAGCCCAAGGACGGGAATTCTTGGCACTGAAGCTTTCTTT	CASSPRTGILGTEAFF
TRBJ1-1	once	TRBV5-6	TRBD1	TGTGCCAGCAGCTTGGATTTACAGGGGAGGAACACTGAAGCTTTCTTT	CASSLDLQGRNTEAFF
TRBJ2-1	NA	TRBV27	TRBD1	TGTGCCAGCAGTACGACAGGGGGGGGCGAGCAGTTCTTC	CASSTTGGGEQFF
TRBJ2-3	once	TRBV7-9	TRBD2	TGTGCCAGCAGCTCACCGGGAGGAGGCGCAGATACGCAGTATTTT	CASSSPGGGADTQYF
TRBJ1-2	NA	TRBV7-9	TRBD1	TGTGCCAGCAGCACATCCTGGGGACAGACTAACTATGGCTACACCTTC	CASSTSWGQTNYGYTF
TRBJ2-1	NA	TRBV2	NA	TGTGCCAGCAGTGAAAGTCGGCTTGGGGGAATGGCCAATGAGCAGTTCTTC	CASSESRLGGMANEQFF
TRBJ2-2	NA	TRBV9	NA	TGTGCCAGCAGCGTAGTCCCCCTGTCGAGGGAGGCCGGGGAGCTGTTTTTT	CASSVVPLSREAGELFF
TRBJ2-7	NA	TRBV4-2	NA	TGTGCCAGCAGCCAAGGTCCAGGGAGCTCCTACGAGCAGTACTTC	CASSQGPGSSYEQYF
TRBJ2-7	NA	TRBV11-2	NA	TGTGCCAGCACCAGGACAGCGGAAAATTACGAGCAGTACTTC	CASTRTAENYEQYF
TRBJ2-1	NA	TRBV28	TRBD2	TGTGCCAGCAGTGACGGGACTAGCGGGCCCTACAATGAGCAGTTCTTC	CASSDGTSGPYNEQFF
TRBJ2-7	NA	TRBV19	NA	TGTGCCAGTAGTCATGACCTATCCTCAGGCGAGCAGTACTTC	CASSHDLSSGEQYF
TRBJ2-7	once	TRBV19	NA	TGTGCCAGTACCCGGGTCGTGGGGAGCGCCTACGAGCAGTACTTC	CASTRVVGSAYEQYF
TRBJ2-2	NA	TRBV27	TRBD1	TGTGCCAGCAGTTTTGTTCAGGGGGATACCGGGGAGCTGTTTTTT	CASSFVQGDTGELFF
TRBJ2-2	NA	TRBV4-1	NA	TGCGCCAGCAGCCCCACCTGGGACGGGGAGCTGTTTTTT	CASSPTWDGELFF
TRBJ2-7	NA	TRBV19	NA	TGTGCCAGTAGTCCCCGCGGGGGCGGTCTCTACGAGCAGTACTTC	CASSPRGGGLYEQYF